This T cell receptor beta chain was sequenced in a study of blood T cell repertoires in COVID-19 (dated by TCRdb to about 2020). Regarding the study in general: Collaborator samples came from the United States, Italy and Spain and covered acute and convalescent phases of COVID-19. The material from the prospective study consisted of cDNA or gDNA derived from T cells, B-cell-depleted T cells, or PBMCs. Deeply sampled blood TCRbeta repertoires from subjects exposed to, actively infected with, or recovered from COVID-19 were included in the dataset. The repertoires were released in a freely available public database intended as a resource for research on the immune response to SARS-CoV-2. The samples were drawn from two sources: the first 160 participants of the ongoing ImmuneRACE study, and 1,000 to 1,500 subjects contributed by 6 global collaborators. The sample metadata nearly always contained a de-identified subject ID, COVID-19 status, age in years and sex. Where available, HLA class I and class II types were obtained from metadata supplied by the sample provider rather than from assay-based typing.

What the study reported, not specific to this receptor: How much clinical and demographic metadata was included differed by source and by participant, and the metadata was provided uncurated.

The CDR3 goes from the cysteine to the phenylalanine over 16 residues. Of all the DNA, just the CDR3 is kept, 48 bases in frame from base 1. The CDR1 and CDR2 encoded by the germline V gene (reference sequence) are LNHDA and SQIVND. Here V drops 3 bases and J drops 5 bases, and the junction holds 12 bases not matched to any gene. The immunoSEQ Assay, a bias-controlled multiplex PCR, was used to amplify TCRbeta CDR3 regions from genomic DNA. The source study handled its data this way. Within the assay, amplification of reference gene primers was used to estimate how many nucleated cells each sample contained. To quantify the absolute abundance of each unique TCRbeta CDR3 rearrangement, sequence reads were collapsed and filtered. For each sample, productive Simpson clonality was calculated as the square root of Simpson's diversity index across productive rearrangements. As stored in TCRdb, this immuneACCESS dataset retains in-frame rearrangements with V and J assigned. A fraction of the clones does not appear; measured against another copy, unresolved V genes explain less than half of the discrepancy, and the remainder lacks a known reason. Clonal size and the V and J genes are those of that table, whereas D and trimming came from the DNA. In this sample the table shows 50,000 to 65,000 clones, 80% to 90% of which occur a single time. The ten biggest clones cover 1.2% of the sample.

Whole blood was collected in K2EDTA tubes by collaborating institutions according to the institutions' own protocols. Collaborator samples were shipped for TCRbeta analysis as frozen whole blood, isolated PBMCs, or DNA extracted from either sample type. Concerning this clone: Its antigen is currently not known. The sample holds no much larger clone one base away, and base qualities are not on file.

Material for sequencing was peripheral blood. Here the chain combines TRBV19 and TRBJ1-1, with 7 bases aligning to TRBD1. This TCR came from a man between 40 and 49 years old with acute or convalescent COVID-19. The DNA sequence follows: TGTGCCAGTAGTATCGGGAGGGGGCAAGGTCGGACTGAAGCTTTCTTT. Translated, it gives CASSIGRGQGRTEAFF. The full variable domain, completed from the reference TRBV19 and TRBJ1-1 proteins outside the CDR3, reads DGGITQSPKYLFRKEGQNVTLSCEQNLNHDAMYWYRQDPGQGLRLIYYSQIVNDFQKGDIAEGYSVSREKKESFPLTVTSAQKNPTAFYLCASSIGRGQGRTEAFFGQGTRLTVV.